Listed below are T cell receptor beta chains from one sample, sequenced in a study of blood T cell repertoires in COVID-19. Repertoires were generated with immunoSEQ multiplex PCR, while TCRdb's copy carries only in-frame clones and drops some. The sample carries just under 150,000 clones, 75% to 90% recorded once. Sample: peripheral blood. All receptors come from a middle-aged man who had recovered from COVID-19. Each CDR3 is given with its conserved first and last residue.

TRBV4-3	TRBJ2-2	CASSHSGTKNTGELFF
TRBV7-8	TRBJ1-2	CASSLPVTGNGYTF
TRBV27	TRBJ2-2	CASSFRDRVWELFF
TRBV19	TRBJ1-6	CASADSGRVYESPLHF
TRBV20-1	TRBJ2-2	CSASWRTGELFF
TRBV6-5	TRBJ1-1	CAVREWDRADTEAFF
TRBV6-5	TRBJ2-5	CASSYQRGGRETQYF
TRBV19	TRBJ2-4	CASRLRDRGLGKNIQYF
TRBV7-2	TRBJ1-2	CASSLVGAPFGYTF
TRBV4-2	TRBJ1-6	CASSQDRGRPPLHF
TRBV5-5	TRBJ1-1	CASSLSGGYGEAFF
TRBV19	TRBJ2-1	CASSLAGNSYNEQFF
TRBV7-2	TRBJ2-2	CASSPGTSGVTGELFF
TRBV3-1/TRBV3-2	TRBJ2-1	CASSQAAGPNQVYNEQFF
TRBV9	TRBJ1-6	CASSVTGQGSPLHF
TRBV27	TRBJ1-2	CASSADRGYYGYTF
TRBV28	TRBJ2-3	CASSFFLTDTQYF
TRBV6-1	TRBJ2-5	CASSLDRSKETQYF
TRBV2	TRBJ2-7	CASSVRDEQYF
TRBV6-6	TRBJ2-3	CASSPGRGGGTDTQYF
TRBV6-5	TRBJ1-2	CASRGLYPGYTF
TRBV23-1	TRBJ1-1	CASSQPAPGGFGTEAFF
TRBV2	TRBJ2-5	CASRRQGQETQYF
TRBV6-4	TRBJ2-1	CASSLQEHNEQFF
TRBV7-2	TRBJ1-2	CASGPGHNYGYTF
TRBV4-1	TRBJ2-5	CASSQDWRLAGETQYF
TRBV9	TRBJ2-1	CASRDPGTENNEQFF
TRBV6-6	TRBJ2-5	CASTFRGGQETQYF
TRBV2	TRBJ2-2	CASTLYGGTGELFF
TRBV5-6	TRBJ1-2	CASSLLEQGIWGYTF
TRBV12-3/TRBV12-4	TRBJ1-1	CASSRTGREAFF
TRBV18	TRBJ2-2	CASSPPRGPNTGELFF
TRBV2	TRBJ2-6	CASLTGGKYGANVLTF
TRBV12-2	TRBJ2-4	CASQGTIAKNIQYF
TRBV11-2	TRBJ1-3	CASSLGLLHSGNTIYF
TRBV7-2	TRBJ1-2	CASSNLGTGFGYTF
TRBV4-3	TRBJ2-1	CASSQDRVNSYNEQFF
TRBV11-2	TRBJ2-7	CASSEFRGGSYEQYF
TRBV7-9	TRBJ2-5	CASSLGGPSETQYF
TRBV3-1/TRBV3-2	TRBJ1-6	CASNLGTGISPLHF
TRBV5-5	TRBJ1-1	CASSRDRANTEAFF
TRBV2	TRBJ2-7	CASTPGQGWGSYEQYF
TRBV6-2/TRBV6-3	TRBJ1-2	CASSIQGNGYTF
TRBV5-1	TRBJ2-7	CASSWGQGITYEQYF
TRBV5-4	TRBJ1-6	CASSLVDRDSPLHF
TRBV7-6	TRBJ2-2	CASTPPATGGPKELFF
TRBV19	TRBJ2-2	CASSRTVRTSGANTGELFF
TRBV5-6	TRBJ2-4	CASSLTAILAKNIQYF
TRBV6-1	TRBJ2-7	CASSENSSYEQYF
TRBV6-5	TRBJ1-4	CASSYRGSNEKLFF
TRBV10-3	TRBJ2-1	CAISVDSSYNEQFF
TRBV5-4	TRBJ2-5	CASSFIAGGPQETQYF
TRBV2	TRBJ2-3	CATATSGGVSTDTQYF
TRBV5-1	TRBJ1-1	CASSLGPGLIEAFF
TRBV7-2	TRBJ1-4	CASSSRGLNEKLFF